This paragraph reports one TCR beta chain. Some clones are missing from TCRdb's copy, which holds only in-frame ones; the method was immunoSEQ multiplex PCR. The table has some 66,000 clones, about 89% seen once; the top ten hold 6% to 9.5%. The sample comes from a study of blood T cell repertoires in COVID-19. The germline V gene has CDR1 LNHDA and CDR2 SQIVND (reference sequence). The CDR3 totals 15 residues. The V gene end was trimmed by 6 bases and the J gene end by 1 base; junction bases not matched to a gene: 8. The origin of this receptor is a human donor in a cohort sampled during active COVID-19. Sequencing input: peripheral blood. This chain uses TRBV19 with TRBJ2-5, with 7 bases fitting TRBD1. CDR3 nucleotide sequence: TGTGCCAGTAGATGGACCGGGACAGCCCAAGAGACCCAGTACTTC. It yields the protein CASRWTGTAQETQYF. Using reference TRBV19 and TRBJ2-5 for the parts outside the CDR3, the full variable domain is DGGITQSPKYLFRKEGQNVTLSCEQNLNHDAMYWYRQDPGQGLRLIYYSQIVNDFQKGDIAEGYSVSREKKESFPLTVTSAQKNPTAFYLCASRWTGTAQETQYFGPGTRLLVL.